The rows below give T cell receptor beta chains drawn from one sample of a study of blood T cells in healthy people across ages. One entry per CDR3 protein results from TCRdb running MiXCR on the 5' RACE reads. The sample has 600,000 to 900,000 distinct CDR3 sequences, roughly 24% seen once; the top ten hold approximately 2.9%. These data were also reused for a study on T cells of mothers and their children.

Sequenced: blood. The receptor source for this set is a boy aged 5-17 years in good health. The CDR3 runs from the conserved cysteine through the conserved F or W. Fields, in order: clone size, V gene, D gene, J gene, CDR3 length, CDR3 DNA, CDR3 protein. A D gene is named only where the DNA matches it firmly. Only part of the rows carry a size: once, few, many, or a class if the clone is expanded.

>NA|TRBV20-1|NA|TRBJ2-1|17
TGCAGTGCTAGAGAGGGGGACTCCATAAGCTCCTACAATGAGCAGTTCTTC
CSAREGDSISSYNEQFF
>few|TRBV15|TRBD2|TRBJ2-1|16
TGTGCCACCAGCAGAACCTCTAGCGGGGGGAAGGATGAGCAGTTCTTC
CATSRTSSGGKDEQFF
>few|TRBV5-1|NA|TRBJ2-7|15
TGCGCCAGCAGCCGGGGGACAGCCAGGGGCTACGAGCAGTACTTC
CASSRGTARGYEQYF
>many|TRBV2|NA|TRBJ1-5|14
TGTGCCAGCAGCGAAACAGGTTTTAATCAGCCCCAGCATTTT
CASSETGFNQPQHF
>NA|TRBV9|TRBD1|TRBJ1-2|15
TGTGCCAGCAGCGTAGAAGGGCAGGGGGGTCGCGGCTACACCTTC
CASSVEGQGGRGYTF
>NA|TRBV12-3/TRBV12-4|NA|TRBJ2-7|15
TGTGCCAGCAGTCTTAGCGGTTGGGGGGCGGGCGAGCAGTACTTC
CASSLSGWGAGEQYF
>NA|TRBV7-6|TRBD2|TRBJ2-1|16
TGTGCCAGCAGCTTAGTGTGGACTAGCGGTATAAATGAGCAGTTCTTC
CASSLVWTSGINEQFF
>few|TRBV28|NA|TRBJ1-2|12
TGTGCCAGCAGTTTGCGAGACTATGGCTACACCTTC
CASSLRDYGYTF
>NA|TRBV7-9|NA|TRBJ2-5|15
TGTGCCAGCAGCTTGGGTGGACCCCTAGGGGAGACCCAGTACTTC
CASSLGGPLGETQYF
>few|TRBV10-3|TRBD2|TRBJ2-1|13
TGTGCCGGCGAGCTAGCGGCTTACAATGAGCAGTTCTTC
CAGELAAYNEQFF
>few|TRBV5-6|NA|TRBJ2-1|16
TGTGCCAGCAGCTTAATGACAGATGCTCTAGATGATGAGCAGTTCTTC
CASSLMTDALDDEQFF
>few|TRBV9|TRBD2|TRBJ2-3|16
TGTGCCAGCAGCTTAACCGGGACTAGCGGGAGTGATACGCAGTATTTT
CASSLTGTSGSDTQYF
>few|TRBV7-9|NA|TRBJ2-7|12
TGTGCCAGCAGCTTAAGGACCGCCGAGCAGTACTTC
CASSLRTAEQYF
>NA|TRBV27|TRBD1|TRBJ2-5|15
TGTGCCAGCAGTAAGGACAGGGGGAATCAAGAGACCCAGTACTTC
CASSKDRGNQETQYF
>few|TRBV5-1|NA|TRBJ1-2|15
TGCGCCAGCAGCTTGGCCGCGGGTTTCGGCTATGGCTACACCTTC
CASSLAAGFGYGYTF
>few|TRBV12-3/TRBV12-4|TRBD2|TRBJ2-1|16
TGTGCCAGCAGTTTAAGACCGGGACTAGCGAACAATGAGCAGTTCTTC
CASSLRPGLANNEQFF
>NA|TRBV3-1|NA|TRBJ2-7|15
TGTGCCAGCAGCCAAGGTAGCTCCGGTTCCTACGAGCAGTACTTC
CASSQGSSGSYEQYF
>few|TRBV28|NA|TRBJ2-7|16
TGTGCCAGCAGTCCGCCATACGTGTCCCTAGTGTACGAGCAGTACTTC
CASSPPYVSLVYEQYF
>few|TRBV6-1|NA|TRBJ1-1|14
TGTGCCAGCAAGTACGTGCAGGGCTCGATTGAAGCTTTCTTT
CASKYVQGSIEAFF
>NA|TRBV14|NA|TRBJ2-5|12
TGTGCCAGCAGCCTTCAGGACCGGACCCAGTACTTC
CASSLQDRTQYF
>NA|TRBV12-3/TRBV12-4|TRBD1|TRBJ2-5|13
TGTGCCAGCACTCGACAGGGGTGGGAGACCCGGTACTTC
CASTRQGWETRYF
>NA|TRBV18|NA|TRBJ2-3|16
TGTGCCAGCTCACCGCGGGTGATGATTTTCACAGATACGCAGTATTTT
CASSPRVMIFTDTQYF
>few|TRBV20-1|NA|TRBJ2-5|12
TGCAGTGCTAGTGCGGGGAACGATGAGCGGTTCTTC
CSASAGNDERFF
>NA|TRBV11-1|NA|TRBJ1-2|15
TGTGCCAGCAGCTTAGGTGTGACAGGAAACTATGGCTACACCTTC
CASSLGVTGNYGYTF